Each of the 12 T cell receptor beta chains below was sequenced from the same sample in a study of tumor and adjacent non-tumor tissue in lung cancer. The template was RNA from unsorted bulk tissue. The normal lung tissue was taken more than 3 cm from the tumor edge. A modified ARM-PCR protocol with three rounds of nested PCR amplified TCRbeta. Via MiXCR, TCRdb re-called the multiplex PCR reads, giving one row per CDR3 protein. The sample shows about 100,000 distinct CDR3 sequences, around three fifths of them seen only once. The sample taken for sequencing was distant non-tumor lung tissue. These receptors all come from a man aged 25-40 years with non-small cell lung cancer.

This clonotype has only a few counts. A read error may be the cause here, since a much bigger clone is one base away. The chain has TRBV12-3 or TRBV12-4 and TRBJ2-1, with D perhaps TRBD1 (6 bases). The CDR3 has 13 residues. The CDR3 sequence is CANSYREYNEQFF. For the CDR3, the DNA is TGTGCCAACAGTTACAGGGAATACAATGAGCAGTTCTTC.

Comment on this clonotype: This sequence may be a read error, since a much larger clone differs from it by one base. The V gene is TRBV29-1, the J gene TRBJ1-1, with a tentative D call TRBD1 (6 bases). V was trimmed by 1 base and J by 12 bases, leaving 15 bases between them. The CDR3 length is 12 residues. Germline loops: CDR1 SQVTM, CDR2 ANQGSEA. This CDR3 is CSVEGTAGKTFF. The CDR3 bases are TGCAGCGTTGAAGGGACAGCTGGGAAAACTTTCTTT.

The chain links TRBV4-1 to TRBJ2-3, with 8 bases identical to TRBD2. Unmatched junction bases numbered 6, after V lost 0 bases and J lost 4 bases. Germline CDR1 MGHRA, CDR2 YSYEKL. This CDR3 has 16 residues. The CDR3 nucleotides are TGCGCCAGCAGCCAAGAGTCCGGGAGGGCGGCAGATACGCAGTATTTT. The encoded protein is CASSQESGRAADTQYF.

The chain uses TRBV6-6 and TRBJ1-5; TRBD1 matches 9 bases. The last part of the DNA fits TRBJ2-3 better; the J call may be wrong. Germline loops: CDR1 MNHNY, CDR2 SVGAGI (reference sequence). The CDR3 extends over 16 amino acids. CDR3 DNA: TGTGCCAGCAGTTACACAGGGGGCATAATGTATCAGCCCCAGTATTTT. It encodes CASSYTGGIMYQPQYF.

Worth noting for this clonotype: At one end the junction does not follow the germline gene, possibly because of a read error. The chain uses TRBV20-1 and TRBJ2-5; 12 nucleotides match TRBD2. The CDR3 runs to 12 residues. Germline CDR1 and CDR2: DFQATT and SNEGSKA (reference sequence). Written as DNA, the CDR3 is TGCAGTTCGAGACTAGCGGGAGAGACGCAGTACTTC. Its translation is CSSRLAGETQYF.

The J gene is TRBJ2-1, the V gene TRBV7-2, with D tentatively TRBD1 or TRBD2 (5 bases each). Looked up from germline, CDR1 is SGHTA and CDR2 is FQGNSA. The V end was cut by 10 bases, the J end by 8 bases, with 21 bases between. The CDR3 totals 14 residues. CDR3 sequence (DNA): TGTGCCAACAGTCAGTGGGGGTCCAACGATGAGCAGTTCTTC. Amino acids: CANSQWGSNDEQFF.

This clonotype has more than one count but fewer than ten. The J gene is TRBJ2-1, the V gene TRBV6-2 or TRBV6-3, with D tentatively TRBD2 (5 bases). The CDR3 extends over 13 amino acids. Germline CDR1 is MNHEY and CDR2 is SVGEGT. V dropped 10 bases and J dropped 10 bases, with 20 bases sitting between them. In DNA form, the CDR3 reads TGTGCCAACAGCTTTTACGGCCCGGGAGAGCAGTTCTTC. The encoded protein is CANSFYGPGEQFF.

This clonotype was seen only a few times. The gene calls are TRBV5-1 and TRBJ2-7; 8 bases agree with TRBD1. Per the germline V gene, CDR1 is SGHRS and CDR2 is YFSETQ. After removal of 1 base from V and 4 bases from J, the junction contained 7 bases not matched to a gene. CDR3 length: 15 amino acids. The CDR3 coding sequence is TGCGCCAGCAGCTTGTCGGGACAGGCAAGTTACGAGCAGTACTTC. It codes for CASSLSGQASYEQYF.

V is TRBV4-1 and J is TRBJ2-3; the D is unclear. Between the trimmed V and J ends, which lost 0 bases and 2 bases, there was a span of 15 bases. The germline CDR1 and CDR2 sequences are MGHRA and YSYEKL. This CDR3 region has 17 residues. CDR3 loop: CASSQDPNGILTDTQYF. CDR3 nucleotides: TGCGCCAGCAGCCAAGATCCCAACGGAATTCTCACAGATACGCAGTATTTT.

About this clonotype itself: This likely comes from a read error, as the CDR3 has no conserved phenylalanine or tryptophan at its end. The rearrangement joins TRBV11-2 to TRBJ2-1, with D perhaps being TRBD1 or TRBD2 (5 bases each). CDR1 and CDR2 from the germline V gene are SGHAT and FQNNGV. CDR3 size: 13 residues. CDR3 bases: TGTGGCAGCGACTGGGACGGTTACAATGAGCAGTTCTCC. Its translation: CGSDWDGYNEQFS.

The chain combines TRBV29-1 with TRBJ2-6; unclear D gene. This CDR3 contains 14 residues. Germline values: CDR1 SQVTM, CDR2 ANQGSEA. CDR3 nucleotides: TGCAGTGCTTTGTGGGGTGGTGAGGCCAACGTCCTGACTTTC. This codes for CSALWGGEANVLTF.

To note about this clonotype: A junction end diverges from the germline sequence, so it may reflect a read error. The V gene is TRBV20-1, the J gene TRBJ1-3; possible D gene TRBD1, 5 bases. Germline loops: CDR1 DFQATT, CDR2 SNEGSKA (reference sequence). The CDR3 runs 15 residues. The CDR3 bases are TGCGGTGCTACGACCTCCCGGGACGGTGGAAGCACCATATATTTT. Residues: CGATTSRDGGSTIYF.